These T cell receptor beta chains were read from a single sample in a study of breast tumors, draining lymph nodes, adjacent tissues. TCRdb reprocessed the multiplex PCR reads via MiXCR and lists one record per CDR3 protein. The sample includes some 120,000 distinct CDR3 sequences, 15% to 20% seen only once; the top ten take over 3%. Sequenced material: axillary lymph node tissue. These receptors came from a female donor with breast cancer. Some clones in this sample may be carry-over from other donors' samples. Each CDR3 is given with its conserved first and last residue. Fields, in order: J gene, V gene, D gene, clone size, CDR3 DNA, CDR3 protein. D genes are given only for firm matches. Size is stated for part of the rows, as once, few or many counts, or as a class when the clone is expanded.

J gene: TRBJ2-1; V gene: TRBV28; D gene: -; clone size: few; CDR3 DNA: TGTGCCAGCATGGGGGAGGTCGCCTACAATGAGCAGTTCTTC; CDR3 protein: CASMGEVAYNEQFF
J gene: TRBJ1-2; V gene: TRBV7-9; D gene: -; clone size: many; CDR3 DNA: TGTGCCAGCAGCCGAGGCACGGGGACGAACTATGGCTACACCTTC; CDR3 protein: CASSRGTGTNYGYTF
J gene: TRBJ1-3; V gene: TRBV20-1; D gene: -; clone size: many; CDR3 DNA: TGCAGTGCTAGAGAGGTGAAAGGTTTTGTAAACACCATATATTTT; CDR3 protein: CSAREVKGFVNTIYF
J gene: TRBJ2-2; V gene: TRBV6-6; D gene: -; clone size: many; CDR3 DNA: TGTGCCAGCAGTTCCCCTCTTCGAGGCGGGGAGCTGTTTTTT; CDR3 protein: CASSSPLRGGELFF
J gene: TRBJ2-1; V gene: TRBV7-3; D gene: -; clone size: many; CDR3 DNA: TGTGCCAGCAGCTTAACGGGGGAGTACTACAATGAGCAGTTCTTC; CDR3 protein: CASSLTGEYYNEQFF
J gene: TRBJ2-7; V gene: TRBV18; D gene: TRBD1; clone size: -; CDR3 DNA: TGTGCCAGCTCACCAGCCGACAGGGCGTACGAGCAGTACTTC; CDR3 protein: CASSPADRAYEQYF
J gene: TRBJ1-2; V gene: TRBV6-5; D gene: TRBD1; clone size: many; CDR3 DNA: TGTGCCAGCAGGGAACAGGGGGCGCGCTATGGCTACACCTTC; CDR3 protein: CASREQGARYGYTF
J gene: TRBJ2-5; V gene: TRBV20-1; D gene: TRBD2; clone size: many; CDR3 DNA: TGCAGTGCGGAAACTAGCGGGGGACAAGAGACCCAGTACTTC; CDR3 protein: CSAETSGGQETQYF
J gene: TRBJ1-1; V gene: TRBV20-1; D gene: -; clone size: few; CDR3 DNA: TGCAGTGCTAGAGAGGACGTGAACACTGAAGCTTTCTTT; CDR3 protein: CSAREDVNTEAFF
J gene: TRBJ2-5; V gene: TRBV20-1; D gene: -; clone size: many; CDR3 DNA: TGCAGTGCTCGGGGGGCACAAGAGACCCAGTACTTC; CDR3 protein: CSARGAQETQYF
J gene: TRBJ1-5; V gene: TRBV7-2; D gene: -; clone size: many; CDR3 DNA: TGTGCCAGCAGCTTTACAGGGCTCGGGCAGCCCCAGCATTTT; CDR3 protein: CASSFTGLGQPQHF